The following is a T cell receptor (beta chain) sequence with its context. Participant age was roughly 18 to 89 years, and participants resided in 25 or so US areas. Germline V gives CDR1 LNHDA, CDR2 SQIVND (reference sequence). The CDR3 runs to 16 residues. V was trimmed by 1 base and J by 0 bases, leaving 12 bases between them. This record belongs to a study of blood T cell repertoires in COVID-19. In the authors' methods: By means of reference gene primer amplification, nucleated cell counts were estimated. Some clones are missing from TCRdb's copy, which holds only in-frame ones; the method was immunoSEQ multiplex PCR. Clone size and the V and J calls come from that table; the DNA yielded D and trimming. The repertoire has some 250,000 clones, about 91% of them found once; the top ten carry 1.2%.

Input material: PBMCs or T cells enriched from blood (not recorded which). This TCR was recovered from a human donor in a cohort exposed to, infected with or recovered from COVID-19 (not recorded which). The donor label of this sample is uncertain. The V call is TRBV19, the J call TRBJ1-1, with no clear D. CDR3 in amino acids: CASSIGGGLMNTEAFF. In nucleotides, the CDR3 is TGTGCCAGTAGTATAGGAGGAGGTCTAATGAACACTGAAGCTTTCTTT.